The 15 T cell receptor beta chains listed next were all sequenced from one sample in a study of spatial heterogeneity in lung cancer. TCRdb reanalysed the 5' RACE reads using MiXCR and keeps one entry per CDR3 protein. The sample lists 950 to 1,500 distinct CDR3 sequences, 12% occurring once. No antigens are known for them. Time point meaning: sample taken at primary tumor resection. Overall study findings and caveats: Expanded intratumoral alpha and beta TCR counts tracked tumor mutation counts.

The material was lung tumor tissue, obtained at surgery. The origin of the receptors is a male donor with early-stage non-small cell lung cancer.

This clonotype qualifies as medium-sized. This chain links TRBV2 with TRBJ1-1, with 9 bases matching TRBD1. This CDR3 region has 16 residues. Germline loops: CDR1 SNHLY, CDR2 FYNNEI. J lost 11 bases, V lost 7 bases, and 20 bases had no gene match. CDR3 amino acids: CASTPGFGQGQDRAFF. As DNA, the CDR3 is TGTGCCAGCACTCCCGGCTTTGGACAGGGGCAAGATCGGGCTTTCTTT. Full variable domain (rest looked up from reference TRBV2 and TRBJ1-1): EPEVTQTPSHQVTQMGQEVILRCVPISNHLYFYWYRQILGQKVEFLVSFYNNEISEKSEIFDDQFSVERPDGSNFTLKIRSTKLEDSAMYFCASTPGFGQGQDRAFFGQGTRLTVV.

This clonotype was recorded a few times. As DNA, the CDR3 is TGTGCCAGCAGCCAACGAGACACCATATATTTT. Its translation: CASSQRDTIYF. V gene TRBV16 combines with J gene TRBJ1-3; D gene unclear. The germline CDR1 and CDR2 sequences are KGHSY and FQNENV. There are 11 residues in the CDR3. Trimming stripped 2 bases from V and 8 bases from J, with 4 bases between.

This clonotype was detected many times. DNA of the CDR3: TGTGCCAGCAGTCATGGGACAGGGAACGATCAGCCCCAGCATTTT. This sequence encodes CASSHGTGNDQPQHF. This sequence joins TRBV2 and TRBJ1-5; TRBD1 aligns across 9 bases. This CDR3 spans 15 amino acids. The germline CDR1 and CDR2 sequences are SNHLY and FYNNEI. The junction had 7 bases not matched to a gene; V was cut back by 5 bases and J by 5 bases.

This clonotype was observed a few times. V and J are TRBV27 and TRBJ2-3; the match to TRBD2 covers 9 bases. The CDR3 has 13 residues. The germline gives CDR1 MNHEY, CDR2 SMNVEV (reference sequence). In nucleotides, the CDR3 is TGTGCGACTAGCGGAGGGGGTTCAGATACGCAGTATTTT. The encoded protein is CATSGGGSDTQYF.

The chain couples TRBV6-6 to TRBJ1-4; TRBD1 is a possible D gene (5 bases). This CDR3 contains 15 residues. The V gene lost 5 bases and the J gene lost 8 bases, with 18 bases spanning the gap. Looked up from germline, CDR1 is MNHNY and CDR2 is SVGAGI (reference sequence). The CDR3 loop reads CASSPQAGKGEKLFF. In DNA, the CDR3 is TGTGCCAGCAGTCCTCAAGCAGGGAAGGGGGAAAAACTGTTTTTT.

This clonotype showed up many times. The chain links TRBV18 to TRBJ2-7, with D perhaps assigned TRBD1 or TRBD2 (5 bases each). This CDR3 comprises 15 residues. Germline assignment: CDR1 KGHSH and CDR2 LQKENI. The V end was cut by 0 bases, the J end by 5 bases, with 14 bases between. CDR3 region: CASSPPGSGTDEQYF. The CDR3, as DNA: TGTGCCAGCTCACCACCGGGTTCAGGGACGGACGAGCAGTACTTC.

This clonotype appeared many times. The chain recombines TRBV5-1 with TRBJ2-5; 7 nucleotides match TRBD2. The ends lost 5 bases at V and 7 bases at J; junction bases unmatched: 11. There are 14 residues in the CDR3. Per the germline V gene, CDR1 is SGHRS and CDR2 is YFSETQ. CDR3 in DNA: TGCGCCAGCAGTCCACCGACTAGCCCGGCGACCCAGTACTTC. The encoded protein is CASSPPTSPATQYF.

By its share, this clonotype is large. CDR3 in DNA: TGTGCCAGCTCACCTGGACAGGGGCCCTCCTACAATGAGCAGTTCTTC. Its translation: CASSPGQGPSYNEQFF. V and J are TRBV18 and TRBJ2-1, with 9 bases lining up with TRBD1. From germline, CDR1 is KGHSH and CDR2 LQKENI. The CDR3 contains 16 residues. The trim removed 3 bases at V and 0 bases at J, leaving 3 bases unmatched.

This clonotype is deemed medium-sized. The V and J genes are TRBV12-3 or TRBV12-4 and TRBJ1-4, with D possibly matching TRBD1 (6 bases). V dropped 2 bases and J dropped 11 bases, with 12 bases sitting between them. The CDR3 runs 13 residues. In nucleotides, the CDR3 is TGTGCCAGCAGTTTAAACATGGACAGCAAACTGTTTTTT. Residues: CASSLNMDSKLFF.

This clonotype is large (0.1 to 1%). This chain joins TRBV27 and TRBJ2-2, with D perhaps matching TRBD1 (6 bases). The V and J ends lost 0 bases and 0 bases respectively, with 8 bases between them. The CDR3 runs 16 residues. Germline loops: CDR1 MNHEY, CDR2 SMNVEV (reference sequence). The CDR3 nucleotides are TGTGCCAGCAGTTTATCCGACAGGCCGAACACCGGGGAGCTGTTTTTT. It codes for CASSLSDRPNTGELFF.

The chain recombines TRBV7-2 with TRBJ2-1, with D maybe TRBD2 (7 bases). CDR1 is SGHTA, CDR2 FQGNSA, per germline. CDR3 length: 14 residues. V was cut by 0 bases and J by 7 bases, with 10 bases left in between. The CDR3 nucleotides read TGTGCCAGCAGCTTAGCGGGGGGGCCTAATGAGCAGTTCTTC. Its protein is CASSLAGGPNEQFF.

This clonotype is labeled medium-sized. J is TRBJ1-2 and V is TRBV5-5, with D possibly matching TRBD1 (5 bases). Germline CDR1 and CDR2: SGHKS and YYEKEE (reference sequence). Deletions cut 0 bases from V and 6 bases from J, with 21 bases between. The CDR3 has 17 residues. The CDR3 coding sequence is TGTGCCAGCAGCTTGGATATTGGAGATGGAGGGGAGGATGGCTACACCTTC. Protein: CASSLDIGDGGEDGYTF. Together with reference TRBV5-5 and TRBJ1-2, the CDR3 gives the full variable domain: DAGVTQSPTHLIKTRGQQVTLRCSPISGHKSVSWYQQVLGQGPQFIFQYYEKEERGRGNFPDRFSARQFPNYSSELNVNALLLGDSALYLCASSLDIGDGGEDGYTFGSGTRLTVV.

This clonotype has only one observation. The rearrangement uses TRBV20-1 and TRBJ2-4, with TRBD1 identical over 9 bases. Germline CDR1 is DFQATT and CDR2 is SNEGSKA (reference sequence). After removal of 5 bases from V and 9 bases from J, the junction contained 11 bases not matched to a gene. The CDR3 loop spans 14 amino acids. CDR3 sequence (DNA): TGCAGTGCTCCTGGACAGGGGCCGAGCTCCATTCAGTACTTC. Translating gives CSAPGQGPSSIQYF.

The DNA for the CDR3 is TGCAGTGCTAGAGGTGGGACTAGAGTCTACAATGAGCAGTTCTTC. As protein: CSARGGTRVYNEQFF. The rearrangement links TRBV20-1 to TRBJ2-1, with 8 positions matching TRBD2. Germline CDR1 and CDR2: DFQATT and SNEGSKA (reference sequence). V gave up 1 base and J gave up 3 bases; unmatched junction bases: 5. There are 15 residues in the CDR3.

This clonotype is medium-sized. The V gene is TRBV4-1, the J gene TRBJ2-1; 9 bases agree with TRBD2. Germline V gene lookup returns CDR1 MGHRA and CDR2 YSYEKL. The CDR3 has 17 amino acids. The J segment lost 6 bases and the V segment lost 0 bases, leaving 9 bases of the junction unmatched. The CDR3: CASSQDWASGRFNEQFF. Written as DNA, the CDR3 is TGCGCCAGCAGCCAAGATTGGGCGAGCGGGAGGTTCAATGAGCAGTTCTTC.